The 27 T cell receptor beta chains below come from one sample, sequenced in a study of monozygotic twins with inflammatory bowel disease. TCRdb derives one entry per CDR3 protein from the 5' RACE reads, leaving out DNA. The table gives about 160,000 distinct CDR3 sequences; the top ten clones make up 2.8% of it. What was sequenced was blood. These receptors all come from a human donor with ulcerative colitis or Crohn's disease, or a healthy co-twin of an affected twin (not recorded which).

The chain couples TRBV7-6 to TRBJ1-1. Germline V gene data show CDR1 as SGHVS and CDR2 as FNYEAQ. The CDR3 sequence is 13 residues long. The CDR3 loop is CASSLALNTEAFF.

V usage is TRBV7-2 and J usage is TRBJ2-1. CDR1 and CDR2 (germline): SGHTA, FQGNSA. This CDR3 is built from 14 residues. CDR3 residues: CASSFAPSYNEQFF.

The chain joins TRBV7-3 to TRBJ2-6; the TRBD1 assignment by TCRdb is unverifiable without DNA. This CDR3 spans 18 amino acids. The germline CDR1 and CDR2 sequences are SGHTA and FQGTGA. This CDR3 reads CPSSHGTGISSGANVLTF. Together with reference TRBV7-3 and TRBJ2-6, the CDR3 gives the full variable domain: GAGVSQTPSNKVTEKGKYVELRCDPISGHTALYWYRQSLGQGPEFLIYFQGTGAADDSGLPNDRFFAVRPEGSVSTLKIQRTERGDSAVYLCPSSHGTGISSGANVLTFGAGSRLTVL.

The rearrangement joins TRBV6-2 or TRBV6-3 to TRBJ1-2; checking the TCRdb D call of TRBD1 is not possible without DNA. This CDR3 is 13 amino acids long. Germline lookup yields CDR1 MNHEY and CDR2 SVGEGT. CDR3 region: CASRTQGDYGYTF.

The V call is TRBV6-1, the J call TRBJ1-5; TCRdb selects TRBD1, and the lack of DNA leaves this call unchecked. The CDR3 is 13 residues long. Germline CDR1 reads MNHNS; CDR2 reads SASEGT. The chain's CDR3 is CASSGGSNQPQHF.

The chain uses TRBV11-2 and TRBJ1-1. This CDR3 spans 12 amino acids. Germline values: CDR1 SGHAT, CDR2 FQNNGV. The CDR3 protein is CASSLEGSEAFF.

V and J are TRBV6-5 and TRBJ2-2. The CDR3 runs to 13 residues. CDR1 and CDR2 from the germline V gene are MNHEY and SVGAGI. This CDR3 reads CASRLTTTGELFF.

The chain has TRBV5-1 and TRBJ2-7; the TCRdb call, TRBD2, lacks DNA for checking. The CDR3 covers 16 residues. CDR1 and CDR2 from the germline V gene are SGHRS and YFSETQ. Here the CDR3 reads CASSLETGLAGREQYF.

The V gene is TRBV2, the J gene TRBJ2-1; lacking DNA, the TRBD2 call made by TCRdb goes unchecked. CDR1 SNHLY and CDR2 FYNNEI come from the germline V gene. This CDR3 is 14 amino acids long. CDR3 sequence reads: CARGYREGINEQFF. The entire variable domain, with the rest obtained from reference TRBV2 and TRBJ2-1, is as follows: EPEVTQTPSHQVTQMGQEVILRCVPISNHLYFYWYRQILGQKVEFLVSFYNNEISEKSEIFDDQFSVERPDGSNFTLKIRSTKLEDSAMYFCARGYREGINEQFFGPGTRLTVL.

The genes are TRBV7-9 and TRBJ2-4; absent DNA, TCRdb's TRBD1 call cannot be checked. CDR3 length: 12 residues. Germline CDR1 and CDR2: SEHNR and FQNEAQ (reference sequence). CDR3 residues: CASSLAGGMQYF.

The CDR3 spells CAISVDWTGKLDYGYTF. The rearrangement links TRBV10-3 to TRBJ1-2; TCRdb's D gene call, TRBD1, goes unchecked for lack of DNA. The CDR3 has 17 residues. Germline V gene sequence: CDR1 ENHRY, CDR2 SYGVKD.

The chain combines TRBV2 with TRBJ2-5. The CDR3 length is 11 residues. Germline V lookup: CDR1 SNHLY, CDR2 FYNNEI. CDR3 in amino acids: CASRLGETQYF. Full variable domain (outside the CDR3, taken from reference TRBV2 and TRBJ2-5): EPEVTQTPSHQVTQMGQEVILRCVPISNHLYFYWYRQILGQKVEFLVSFYNNEISEKSEIFDDQFSVERPDGSNFTLKIRSTKLEDSAMYFCASRLGETQYFGPGTRLLVL.

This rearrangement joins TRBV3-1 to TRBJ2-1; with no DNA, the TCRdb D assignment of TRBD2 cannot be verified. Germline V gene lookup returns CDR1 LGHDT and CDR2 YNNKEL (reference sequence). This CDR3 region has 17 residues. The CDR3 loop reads CASSQDLRLTGGNEQFF.

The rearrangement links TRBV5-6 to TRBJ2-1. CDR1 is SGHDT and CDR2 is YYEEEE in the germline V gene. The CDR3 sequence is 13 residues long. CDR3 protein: CASSFSGHIEQFF.

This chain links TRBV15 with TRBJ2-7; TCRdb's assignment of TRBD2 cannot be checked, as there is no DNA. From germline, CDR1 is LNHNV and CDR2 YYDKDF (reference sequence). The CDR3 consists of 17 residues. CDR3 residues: CATSMTSGSHHLYEQYF.

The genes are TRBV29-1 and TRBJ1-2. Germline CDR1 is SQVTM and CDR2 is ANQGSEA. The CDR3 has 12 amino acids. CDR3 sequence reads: CSVDRQDYGYTF.

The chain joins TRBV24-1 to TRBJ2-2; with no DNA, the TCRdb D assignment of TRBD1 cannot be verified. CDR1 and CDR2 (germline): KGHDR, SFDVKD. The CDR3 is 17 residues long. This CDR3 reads CATSDPSTGGRTGELFF.

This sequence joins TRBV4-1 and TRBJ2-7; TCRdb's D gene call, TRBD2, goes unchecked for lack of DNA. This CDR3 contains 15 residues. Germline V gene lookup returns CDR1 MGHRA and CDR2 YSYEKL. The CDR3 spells CASSQGLAGDYEQYF.

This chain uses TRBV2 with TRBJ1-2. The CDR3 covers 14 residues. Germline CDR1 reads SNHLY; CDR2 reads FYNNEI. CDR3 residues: CASSAQSFAYGYTF.

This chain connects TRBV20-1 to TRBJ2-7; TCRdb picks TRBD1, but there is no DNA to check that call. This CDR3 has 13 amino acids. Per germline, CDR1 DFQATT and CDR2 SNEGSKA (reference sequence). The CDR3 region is CSAPRDNSYEQYF.

CDR3 region: CSARAIRDGDNSPLHF. This chain joins TRBV20-1 and TRBJ1-6; the TRBD1 assignment by TCRdb is unverifiable without DNA. The CDR3 is 16 amino acids. Germline CDR1 reads DFQATT; CDR2 reads SNEGSKA (reference sequence).

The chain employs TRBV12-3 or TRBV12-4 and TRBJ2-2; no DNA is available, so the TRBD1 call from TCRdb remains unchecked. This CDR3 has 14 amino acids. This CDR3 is CASSRDSPTGELFF.

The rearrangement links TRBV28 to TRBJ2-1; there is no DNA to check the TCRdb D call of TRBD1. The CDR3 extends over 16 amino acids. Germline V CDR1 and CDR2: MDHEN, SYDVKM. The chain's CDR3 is CASSTARDRQRYEQFF. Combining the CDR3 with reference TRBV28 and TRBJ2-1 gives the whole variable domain DVKVTQSSRYLVKRTGEKVFLECVQDMDHENMFWYRQDPGLGLRLIYFSYDVKMKEKGDIPEGYSVSREKKERFSLILESASTNQTSMYLCASSTARDRQRYEQFFGPGTRLTVL.

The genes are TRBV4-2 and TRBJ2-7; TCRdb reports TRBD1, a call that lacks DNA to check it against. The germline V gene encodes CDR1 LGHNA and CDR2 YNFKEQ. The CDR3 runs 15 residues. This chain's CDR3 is CASQGVGQSPREQYF.

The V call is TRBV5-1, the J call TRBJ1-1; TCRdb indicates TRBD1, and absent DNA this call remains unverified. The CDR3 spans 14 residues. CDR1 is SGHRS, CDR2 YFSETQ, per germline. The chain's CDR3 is CASSSLTVNTEAFF.

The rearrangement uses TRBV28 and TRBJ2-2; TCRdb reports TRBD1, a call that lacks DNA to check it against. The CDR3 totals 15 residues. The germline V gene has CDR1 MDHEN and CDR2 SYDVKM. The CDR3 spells CASRNTQGGTGELFF.

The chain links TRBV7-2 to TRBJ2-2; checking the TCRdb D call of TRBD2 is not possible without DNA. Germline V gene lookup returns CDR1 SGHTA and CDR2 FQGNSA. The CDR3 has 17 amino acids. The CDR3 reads CASSFRKPGTSTGELFF. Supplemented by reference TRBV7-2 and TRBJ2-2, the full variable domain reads GAGVSQSPSNKVTEKGKDVELRCDPISGHTALYWYRQSLGQGLEFLIYFQGNSAPDKSGLPSDRFSAERTGGSVSTLTIQRTQQEDSAVYLCASSFRKPGTSTGELFFGEGSRLTVL.